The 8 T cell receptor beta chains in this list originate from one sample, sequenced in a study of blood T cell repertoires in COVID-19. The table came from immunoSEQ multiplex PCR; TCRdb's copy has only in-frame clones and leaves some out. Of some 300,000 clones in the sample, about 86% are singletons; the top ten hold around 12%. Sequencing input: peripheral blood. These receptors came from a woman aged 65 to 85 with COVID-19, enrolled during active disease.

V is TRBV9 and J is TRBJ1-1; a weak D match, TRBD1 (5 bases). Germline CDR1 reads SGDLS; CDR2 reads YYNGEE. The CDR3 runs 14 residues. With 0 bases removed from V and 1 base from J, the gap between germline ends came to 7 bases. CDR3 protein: CASSVGGENTEAFF. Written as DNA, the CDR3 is TGTGCCAGCAGCGTAGGGGGGGAGAACACTGAAGCTTTCTTT.

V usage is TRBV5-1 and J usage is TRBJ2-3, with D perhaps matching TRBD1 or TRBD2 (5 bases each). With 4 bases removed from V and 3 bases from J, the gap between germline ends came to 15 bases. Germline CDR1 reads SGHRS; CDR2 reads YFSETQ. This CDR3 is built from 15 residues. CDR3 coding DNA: TGCGCCAGCAGCCTGGGACCGCGAGGGACAGATACGCAGTATTTT. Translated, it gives CASSLGPRGTDTQYF.

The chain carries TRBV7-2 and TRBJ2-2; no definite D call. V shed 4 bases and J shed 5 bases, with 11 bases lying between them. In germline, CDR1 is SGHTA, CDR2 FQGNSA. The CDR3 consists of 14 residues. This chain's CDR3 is CASSSQSTTGELFF. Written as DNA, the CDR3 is TGTGCCAGCAGCTCCCAAAGTACTACCGGGGAGCTGTTTTTT.

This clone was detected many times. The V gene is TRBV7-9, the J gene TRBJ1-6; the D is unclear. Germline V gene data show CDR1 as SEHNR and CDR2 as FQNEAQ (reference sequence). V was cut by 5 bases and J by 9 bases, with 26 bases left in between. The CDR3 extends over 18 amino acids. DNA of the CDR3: TGTGCCAGCAGCGCAAGGGAGCCCTTCGGACGATTGAGTTCACCCCTCCACTTT. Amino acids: CASSAREPFGRLSSPLHF.

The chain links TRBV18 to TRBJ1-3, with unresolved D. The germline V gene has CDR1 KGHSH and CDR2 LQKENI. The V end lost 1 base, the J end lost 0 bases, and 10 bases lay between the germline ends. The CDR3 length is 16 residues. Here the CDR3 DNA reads TGTGCCAGCTCACCACTCTCCAGTGACTCTGGAAACACCATATATTTT. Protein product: CASSPLSSDSGNTIYF.

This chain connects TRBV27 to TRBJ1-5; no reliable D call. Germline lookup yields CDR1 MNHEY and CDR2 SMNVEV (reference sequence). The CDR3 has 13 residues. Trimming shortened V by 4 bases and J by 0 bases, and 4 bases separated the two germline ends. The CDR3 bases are TGTGCCAGCAGTTACTATAGCAATCAGCCCCAGCATTTT. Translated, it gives CASSYYSNQPQHF.

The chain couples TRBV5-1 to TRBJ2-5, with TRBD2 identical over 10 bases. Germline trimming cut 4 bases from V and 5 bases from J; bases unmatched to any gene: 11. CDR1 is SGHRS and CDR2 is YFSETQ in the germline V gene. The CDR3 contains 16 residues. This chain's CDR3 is CASSPASGGASETQYF. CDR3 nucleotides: TGCGCCAGCAGCCCGGCGAGCGGGGGGGCCTCCGAGACCCAGTACTTC.

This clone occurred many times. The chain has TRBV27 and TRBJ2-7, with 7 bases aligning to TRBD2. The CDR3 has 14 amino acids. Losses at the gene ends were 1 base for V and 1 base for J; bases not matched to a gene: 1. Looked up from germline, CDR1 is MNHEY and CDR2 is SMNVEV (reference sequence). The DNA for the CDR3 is TGTGCCAGCAGTTTATTCGGGGGGTCCTACGAGCAGTACTTC. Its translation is CASSLFGGSYEQYF.